The clone carrying this TCR beta chain came up a few times. Construction of TCR beta libraries relied on iRepertoire HTBI primers and on Arm-PCR targeting CDR3 regions. TCRdb fed the multiplex PCR reads into MiXCR, producing one record per CDR3 protein. The table lists 300,000 to 450,000 distinct CDR3 sequences, around 16% of them singletons. This entry comes from a study of regulatory T cells in long-lasting Graves disease. Time point here: newly diagnosed GD, antithyroid drugs for less than 3 months. PBMCs provided the RNA from which the TCR library was made. Investigators report Graves' disease was diagnosed under American Thyroid Association guidelines. The CDR3 sequence is 18 residues long. Germline CDR1 and CDR2: LNHDA and SQIVND (reference sequence). The ends lost 3 bases at V and 3 bases at J; junction bases unmatched: 13.

The material sequenced was peripheral blood mononuclear cells (PBMCs), taken at new diagnosis, from a patient treated with antithyroid drugs. The sequence was obtained from a female donor with Graves disease. V and J are TRBV19 and TRBJ2-3, with 9 bases lining up with TRBD2. The CDR3 is CASSMGPNGLATTDTQYF. The CDR3 nucleotides read TGTGCCAGTAGTATGGGACCTAACGGACTAGCGACGACAGATACGCAGTATTTT.